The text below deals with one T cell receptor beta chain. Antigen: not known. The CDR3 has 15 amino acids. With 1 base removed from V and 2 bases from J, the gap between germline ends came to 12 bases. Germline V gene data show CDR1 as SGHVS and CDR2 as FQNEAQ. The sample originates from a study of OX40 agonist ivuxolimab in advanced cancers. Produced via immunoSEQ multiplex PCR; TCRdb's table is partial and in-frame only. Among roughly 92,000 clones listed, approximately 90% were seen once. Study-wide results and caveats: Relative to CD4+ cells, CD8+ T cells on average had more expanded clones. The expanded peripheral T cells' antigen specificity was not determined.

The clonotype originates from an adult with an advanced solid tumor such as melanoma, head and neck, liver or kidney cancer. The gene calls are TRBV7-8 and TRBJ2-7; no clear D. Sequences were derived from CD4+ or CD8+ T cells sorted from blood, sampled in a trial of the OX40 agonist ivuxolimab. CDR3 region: CASSLGPGPPYEQYF. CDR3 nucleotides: TGTGCCAGCAGCTTAGGACCCGGGCCTCCCTACGAGCAGTACTTC.